This TCR beta chain was recorded in a study of blood T cells in healthy people across ages. Regarding the study as a whole: Per million T cells, TCR beta diversity dropped roughly linearly as age increased.

The germline gives CDR1 MNHEY, CDR2 SVGAGI. The V gene lost 6 bases and the J gene lost 9 bases, with 12 bases spanning the gap. The CDR3 spans 12 residues. The use of a sample-barcoded 5' primer and a J-beta primer mix characterized a second PCR of roughly 7 to 12 cycles. Each cDNA was tagged by a template-switch adaptor containing 12 random nucleotides. From the 5' RACE reads, TCRdb called clonotypes with MiXCR, one entry per CDR3 protein. The sample yields about 730,000 distinct CDR3 sequences, 35% to 45% seen once. Comments on this clonotype: The antigen remains undetermined.

This sequence joins TRBV6-5 and TRBJ2-1; no firm D call. The sequence derives from a woman in her fifties or sixties in good health. The sample consisted of blood. The CDR3 spells CASRTTTAEQFF. The CDR3 DNA is TGTGCCAGCAGAACCACTACGGCTGAGCAGTTCTTC.